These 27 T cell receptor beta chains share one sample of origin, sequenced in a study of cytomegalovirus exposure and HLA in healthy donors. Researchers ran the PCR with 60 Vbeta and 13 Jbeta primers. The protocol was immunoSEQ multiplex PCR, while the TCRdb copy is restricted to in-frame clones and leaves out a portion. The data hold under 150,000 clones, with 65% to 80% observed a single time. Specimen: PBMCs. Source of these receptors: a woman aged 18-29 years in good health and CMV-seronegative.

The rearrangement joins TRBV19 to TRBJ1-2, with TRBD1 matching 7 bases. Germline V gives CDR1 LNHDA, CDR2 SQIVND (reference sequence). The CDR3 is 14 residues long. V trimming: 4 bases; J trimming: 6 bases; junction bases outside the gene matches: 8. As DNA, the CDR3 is TGTGCCAGTAGTACAGACAGGGAAGGAGATGGCTACACCTTC. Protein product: CASSTDREGDGYTF.

CDR3 protein: CSVAGADTQYF. The CDR3 DNA sequence: TGCAGCGTTGCAGGGGCAGATACGCAGTATTTT. This rearrangement joins TRBV29-1 to TRBJ2-3; possibly TRBD1 for D (6 bases). Germline V gene lookup returns CDR1 SQVTM and CDR2 ANQGSEA. The V end lost 4 bases, the J end lost 4 bases, and 6 bases lay between the germline ends. The CDR3 has 11 residues.

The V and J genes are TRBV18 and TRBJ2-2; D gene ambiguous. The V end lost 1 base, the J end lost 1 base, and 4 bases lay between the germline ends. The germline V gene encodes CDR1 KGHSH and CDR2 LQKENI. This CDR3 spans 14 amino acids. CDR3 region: CASSPRENTGELFF. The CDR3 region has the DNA TGTGCCAGCTCACCACGCGAGAACACCGGGGAGCTGTTTTTT.

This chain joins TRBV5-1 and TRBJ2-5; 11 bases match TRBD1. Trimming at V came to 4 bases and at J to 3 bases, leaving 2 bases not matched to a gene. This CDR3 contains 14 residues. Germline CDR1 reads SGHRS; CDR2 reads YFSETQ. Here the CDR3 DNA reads TGCGCCAGCAGCGGGACAGGGGGAGAAGAGACCCAGTACTTC. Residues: CASSGTGGEETQYF.

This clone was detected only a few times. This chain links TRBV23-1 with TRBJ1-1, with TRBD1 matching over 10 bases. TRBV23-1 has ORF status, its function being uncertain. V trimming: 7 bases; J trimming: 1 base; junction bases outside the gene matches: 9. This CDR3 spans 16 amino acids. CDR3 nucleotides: TGCGCCAGCAACGAAGGGACAGGGGAAGAGAACACTGAAGCTTTCTTT. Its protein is CASNEGTGEENTEAFF.

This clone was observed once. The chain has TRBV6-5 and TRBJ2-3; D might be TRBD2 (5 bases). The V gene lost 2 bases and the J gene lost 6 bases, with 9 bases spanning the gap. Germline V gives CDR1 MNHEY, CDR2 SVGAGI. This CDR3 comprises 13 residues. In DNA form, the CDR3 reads TGTGCCAGCAGTTACAACCCGGGGGATACGCAGTATTTT. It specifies CASSYNPGDTQYF.

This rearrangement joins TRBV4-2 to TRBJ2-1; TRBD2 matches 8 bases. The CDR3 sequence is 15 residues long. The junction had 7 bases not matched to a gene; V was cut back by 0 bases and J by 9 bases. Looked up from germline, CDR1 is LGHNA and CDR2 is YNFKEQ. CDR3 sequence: CASSQDPGRVGEQFF. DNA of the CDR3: TGTGCCAGCAGCCAAGATCCCGGGAGGGTTGGTGAGCAGTTCTTC.

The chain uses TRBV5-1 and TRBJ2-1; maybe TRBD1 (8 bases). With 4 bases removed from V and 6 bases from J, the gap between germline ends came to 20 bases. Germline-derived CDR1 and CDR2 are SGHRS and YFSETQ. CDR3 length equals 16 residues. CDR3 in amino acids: CASSPHLQGGSNEQFF. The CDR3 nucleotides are TGCGCCAGCAGCCCGCACTTACAGGGGGGGTCCAATGAGCAGTTCTTC.

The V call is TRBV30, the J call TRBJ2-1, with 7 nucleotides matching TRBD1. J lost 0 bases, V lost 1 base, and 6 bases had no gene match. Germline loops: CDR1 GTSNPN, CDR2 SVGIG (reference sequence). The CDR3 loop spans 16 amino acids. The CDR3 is CAWSALTGTSYNEQFF. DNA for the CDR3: TGTGCCTGGAGTGCCTTGACAGGGACCTCCTACAATGAGCAGTTCTTC.

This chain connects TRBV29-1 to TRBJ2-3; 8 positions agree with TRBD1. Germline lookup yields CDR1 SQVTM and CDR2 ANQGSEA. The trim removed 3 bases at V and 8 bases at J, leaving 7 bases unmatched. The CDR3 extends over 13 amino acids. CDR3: CSVDRGPSRTQYF. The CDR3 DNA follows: TGCAGCGTTGACAGGGGGCCGTCCCGTACGCAGTATTTT.

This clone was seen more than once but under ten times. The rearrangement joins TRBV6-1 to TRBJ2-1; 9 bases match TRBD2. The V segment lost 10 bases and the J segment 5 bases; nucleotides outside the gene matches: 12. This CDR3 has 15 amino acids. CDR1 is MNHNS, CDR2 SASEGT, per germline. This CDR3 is CAIILAGEGNNEQFF. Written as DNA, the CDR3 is TGTGCCATAATTTTAGCGGGAGAGGGGAACAATGAGCAGTTCTTC.

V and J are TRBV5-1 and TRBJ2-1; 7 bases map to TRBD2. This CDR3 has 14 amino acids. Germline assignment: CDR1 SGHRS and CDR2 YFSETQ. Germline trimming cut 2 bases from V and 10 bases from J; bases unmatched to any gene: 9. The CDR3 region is CASSFLAEELEQFF. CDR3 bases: TGCGCCAGCAGCTTCCTAGCGGAAGAATTGGAGCAGTTCTTC.

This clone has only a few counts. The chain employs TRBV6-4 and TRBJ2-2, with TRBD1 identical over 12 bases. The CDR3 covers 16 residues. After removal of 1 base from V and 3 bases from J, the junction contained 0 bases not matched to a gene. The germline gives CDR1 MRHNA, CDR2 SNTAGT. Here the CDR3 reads CASSDWDRGHTGELFF. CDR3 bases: TGTGCCAGCAGTGACTGGGACAGGGGGCACACCGGGGAGCTGTTTTTT.

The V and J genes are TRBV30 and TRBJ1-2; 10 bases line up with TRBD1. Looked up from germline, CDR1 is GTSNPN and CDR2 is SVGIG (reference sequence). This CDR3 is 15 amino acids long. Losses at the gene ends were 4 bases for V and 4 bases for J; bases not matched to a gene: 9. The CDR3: CAWNVKTGGGYGYTF. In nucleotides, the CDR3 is TGTGCCTGGAACGTAAAGACAGGGGGCGGCTATGGCTACACCTTC.

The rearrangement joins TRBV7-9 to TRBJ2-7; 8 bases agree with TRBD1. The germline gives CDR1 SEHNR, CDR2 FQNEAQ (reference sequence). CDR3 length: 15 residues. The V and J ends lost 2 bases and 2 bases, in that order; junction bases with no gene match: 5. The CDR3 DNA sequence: TGTGCCAGCAGCTTACTAGGACAGGGAACCTACGAGCAGTACTTC. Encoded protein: CASSLLGQGTYEQYF.

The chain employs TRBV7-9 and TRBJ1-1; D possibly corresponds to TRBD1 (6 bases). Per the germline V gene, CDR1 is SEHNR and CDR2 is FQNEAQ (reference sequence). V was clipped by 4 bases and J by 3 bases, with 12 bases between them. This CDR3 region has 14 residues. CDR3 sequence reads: CASSSQGKDTEAFF. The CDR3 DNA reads TGTGCCAGCAGCTCACAGGGTAAGGACACTGAAGCTTTCTTT.

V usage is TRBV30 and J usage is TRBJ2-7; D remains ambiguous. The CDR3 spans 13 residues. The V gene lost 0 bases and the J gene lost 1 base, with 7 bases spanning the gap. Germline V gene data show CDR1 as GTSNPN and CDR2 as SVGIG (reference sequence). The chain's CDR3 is CAWSVSRSYEQYF. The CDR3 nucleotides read TGTGCCTGGAGTGTGTCCAGGTCCTACGAGCAGTACTTC.

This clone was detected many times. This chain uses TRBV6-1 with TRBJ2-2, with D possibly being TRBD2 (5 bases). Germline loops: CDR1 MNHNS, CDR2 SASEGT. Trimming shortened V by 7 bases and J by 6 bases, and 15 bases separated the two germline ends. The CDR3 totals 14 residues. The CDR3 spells CASTYLEESGELFF. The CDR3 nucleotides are TGTGCCAGCACCTACTTGGAGGAGTCCGGGGAGCTGTTTTTT.

Here the CDR3 DNA reads TGTGCCAGCAGCCTGGGACTAGCGGGCACAGATACGCAGTATTTT. This encodes CASSLGLAGTDTQYF. This rearrangement joins TRBV7-2 to TRBJ2-3; 11 positions match TRBD2. Trimming took 5 bases from V and 1 from J; bases not matched to a gene: 2. The CDR3 has 15 amino acids. The germline CDR1 and CDR2 sequences are SGHTA and FQGNSA.

This CDR3 reads CASSLTPGKETQYF. The CDR3 DNA reads TGTGCCAGCAGCTTAACCCCGGGGAAAGAGACCCAGTACTTC. The V and J genes are TRBV7-2 and TRBJ2-5, with a tentative D call TRBD2 (5 bases). The CDR3 runs 14 residues. The V and J ends lost 2 bases and 3 bases respectively, with 10 bases between them. Germline CDR1 is SGHTA and CDR2 is FQGNSA.

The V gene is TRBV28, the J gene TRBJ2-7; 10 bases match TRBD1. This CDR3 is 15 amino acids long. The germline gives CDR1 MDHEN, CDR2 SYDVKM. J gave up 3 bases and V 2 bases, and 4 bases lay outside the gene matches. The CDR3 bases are TGTGCCAGCAGTTTAGCCGGGACAGGGGACTACGAGCAGTACTTC. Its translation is CASSLAGTGDYEQYF. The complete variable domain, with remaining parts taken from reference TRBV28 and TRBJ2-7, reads DVKVTQSSRYLVKRTGEKVFLECVQDMDHENMFWYRQDPGLGLRLIYFSYDVKMKEKGDIPEGYSVSREKKERFSLILESASTNQTSMYLCASSLAGTGDYEQYFGPGTRLTVT.

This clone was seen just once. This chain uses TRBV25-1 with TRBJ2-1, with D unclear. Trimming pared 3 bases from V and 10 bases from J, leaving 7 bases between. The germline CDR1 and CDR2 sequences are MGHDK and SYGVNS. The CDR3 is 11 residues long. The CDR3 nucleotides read TGTGCCAGCAGTGACCCATTGGAGCAGTTCTTC. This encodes CASSDPLEQFF.

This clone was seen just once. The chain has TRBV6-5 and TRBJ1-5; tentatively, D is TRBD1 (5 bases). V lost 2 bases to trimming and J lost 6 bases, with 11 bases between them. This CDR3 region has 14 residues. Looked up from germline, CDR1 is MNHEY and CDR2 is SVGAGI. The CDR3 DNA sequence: TGTGCCAGCAGTTACGCGGCCGGGGGTCAGCCCCAGCATTTT. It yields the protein CASSYAAGGQPQHF.

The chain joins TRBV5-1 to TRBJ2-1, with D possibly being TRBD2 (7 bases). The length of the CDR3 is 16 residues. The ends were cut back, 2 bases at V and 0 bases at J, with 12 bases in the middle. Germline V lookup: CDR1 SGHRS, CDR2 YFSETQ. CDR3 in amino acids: CASSFGGQSSYNEQFF. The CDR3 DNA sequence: TGCGCCAGCAGCTTCGGGGGGCAGAGCTCCTACAATGAGCAGTTCTTC.

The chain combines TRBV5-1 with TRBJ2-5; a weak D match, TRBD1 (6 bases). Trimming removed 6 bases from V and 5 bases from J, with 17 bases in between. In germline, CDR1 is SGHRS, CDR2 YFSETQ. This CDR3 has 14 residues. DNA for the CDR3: TGCGCCAGCACCAATCCCAGGGGCGGCGAGACCCAGTACTTC. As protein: CASTNPRGGETQYF. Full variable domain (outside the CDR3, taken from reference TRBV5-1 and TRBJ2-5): KAGVTQTPRYLIKTRGQQVTLSCSPISGHRSVSWYQQTPGQGLQFLFEYFSETQRNKGNFPGRFSGRQFSNSRSEMNVSTLELGDSALYLCASTNPRGGETQYFGPGTRLLVL.

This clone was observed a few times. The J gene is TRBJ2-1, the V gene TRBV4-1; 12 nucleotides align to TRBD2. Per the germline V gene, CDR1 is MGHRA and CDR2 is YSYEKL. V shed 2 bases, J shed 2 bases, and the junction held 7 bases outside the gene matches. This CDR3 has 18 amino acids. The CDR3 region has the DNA TGCGCCAGCAGCCAATTCCTAGCGGGAGGGATAACCTACAATGAGCAGTTCTTC. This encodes CASSQFLAGGITYNEQFF.

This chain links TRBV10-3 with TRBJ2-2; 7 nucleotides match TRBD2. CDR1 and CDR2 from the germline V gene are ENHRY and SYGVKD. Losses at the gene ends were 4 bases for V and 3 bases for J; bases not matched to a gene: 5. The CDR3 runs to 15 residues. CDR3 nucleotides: TGTGCCATCAGTGGGGGGGGATCCTACACCGGGGAGCTGTTTTTT. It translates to CAISGGGSYTGELFF.